The next 25 T cell receptor beta chains were all read from a single sample in a study of OX40 agonist ivuxolimab in advanced cancers. Library preparation employed the immunoSEQ multiplex PCR assay. In TCRdb, the immuneACCESS table is reduced to in-frame sequences with V and J assigned. These tables do not hold every clone; where another copy was compared, an unresolved V gene accounts for under half, and the others remain unexplained. For this sample there are almost 90,000 clones; around nine tenths appear just once. The ten largest clonotypes hold about 1.6% of the sample. The material was CD4+ or CD8+ T cells sorted from blood, obtained in a trial of the OX40 agonist ivuxolimab. The origin of the receptors is an adult with an advanced solid tumor such as melanoma, head and neck, liver or kidney cancer.

This clone was counted once. For the CDR3, the DNA is TGTGCCAGCAGCTTCGGGACAGGGGGCGAGGTGACCCAGTACTTC. Amino acids: CASSFGTGGEVTQYF. The chain has TRBV5-4 and TRBJ2-5, with TRBD1 matching over 12 bases. CDR3 size: 15 residues. Germline CDR1 SGHNT, CDR2 YYREEE (reference sequence). Trimming at V came to 2 bases and at J to 7 bases, leaving 6 bases not matched to a gene.

The chain recombines TRBV7-9 with TRBJ2-7; possibly TRBD1 or TRBD2 for D (5 bases each). The germline CDR1 and CDR2 sequences are SEHNR and FQNEAQ (reference sequence). V lost 5 bases and J lost 2, with 13 bases in between. The CDR3 extends over 14 amino acids. The CDR3 DNA is TGTGCCAGCAGCCCGCCCTTGGGGGCCTACGAGCAGTACTTC. It yields the protein CASSPPLGAYEQYF.

The chain carries TRBV19 and TRBJ1-3; no definite D call. The germline V and J ends were trimmed by 7 bases and 4 bases, with 11 bases remaining between them. The length of the CDR3 is 13 residues. Germline assignment: CDR1 LNHDA and CDR2 SQIVND (reference sequence). The DNA of the CDR3 is TGTGCCAGTAACACCCCTTGGGGAAACACCATATATTTT. Translated, it gives CASNTPWGNTIYF.

The rearrangement links TRBV7-2 to TRBJ2-5, with 11 bases that match TRBD1. Germline V gives CDR1 SGHTA, CDR2 FQGNSA. The CDR3 covers 14 residues. The ends lost 3 bases at V and 4 bases at J; junction bases unmatched: 1. In DNA, the CDR3 is TGTGCCAGCAGCTTGGGGACAGGGGGAGAGACCCAGTACTTC. Translation gives CASSLGTGGETQYF.

The chain joins TRBV19 to TRBJ1-5; D gene unclear. Trimming took 7 bases from V and 2 from J, leaving 12 bases between them. Germline assignment: CDR1 LNHDA and CDR2 SQIVND (reference sequence). CDR3 length: 14 amino acids. DNA of the CDR3: TGTGCCAGTAACCTTTATCGGGGCAATCAGCCCCAGCATTTT. Protein product: CASNLYRGNQPQHF.

The gene calls are TRBV18 and TRBJ1-6, with unresolved D. Germline lookup yields CDR1 KGHSH and CDR2 LQKENI. Deletions cut 2 bases from V and 5 bases from J, with 7 bases between. The CDR3 is 14 residues long. CDR3 amino acids: CASSPGQHNSPLHF. CDR3 sequence (DNA): TGTGCCAGCTCACCAGGCCAGCATAATTCACCCCTCCACTTT.

This chain uses TRBV7-2 with TRBJ1-2, with unresolved D. The germline V gene encodes CDR1 SGHTA and CDR2 FQGNSA. The V end was cut by 5 bases, the J end by 6 bases, with 19 bases between. This CDR3 is 15 amino acids long. The CDR3 bases are TGTGCCAGCAGCCTATCCGGACTGGGAAGTGATGGCTACACCTTC. Amino acids: CASSLSGLGSDGYTF.

This clone occurred once. The J gene is TRBJ1-4, the V gene TRBV5-5, with D possibly TRBD1 on 6 matching bases. Trimming stripped 3 bases from V and 8 bases from J, with 20 bases between. CDR1 and CDR2 from the germline V gene are SGHKS and YYEKEE (reference sequence). The CDR3 contains 16 residues. CDR3 in amino acids: CASSSAPPGVEEKLFF. DNA of the CDR3: TGTGCCAGCAGCTCAGCCCCACCAGGGGTCGAAGAAAAACTGTTTTTT.

This clone was counted a few times. This sequence joins TRBV7-9 and TRBJ1-4; D not certain. CDR3 length equals 17 residues. Germline V lookup: CDR1 SEHNR, CDR2 FQNEAQ (reference sequence). Between the trimmed V and J ends, which lost 2 bases and 4 bases, there was a span of 17 bases. DNA for the CDR3: TGTGCCAGCAGCTTAATGGTTACAACCGGGCTTAATGAAAAACTGTTTTTT. It yields the protein CASSLMVTTGLNEKLFF.

The V call is TRBV15, the J call TRBJ2-3; the D is unclear. This CDR3 is 15 amino acids long. The V end was cut by 0 bases, the J end by 3 bases, with 10 bases between. Germline V CDR1 and CDR2: LNHNV, YYDKDF (reference sequence). The CDR3 bases are TGTGCCACCAGCAGAGATCCCAAGGTGACAGATACGCAGTATTTT. It yields the protein CATSRDPKVTDTQYF. Using reference TRBV15 and TRBJ2-3 for the parts outside the CDR3, the full variable domain is DAMVIQNPRYQVTQFGKPVTLSCSQTLNHNVMYWYQQKSSQAPKLLFHYYDKDFNNEADTPDNFQSRRPNTSFCFLDIRSPGLGDTAMYLCATSRDPKVTDTQYFGPGTRLTVL.

This sequence joins TRBV6-1 and TRBJ2-5; D is undetermined. The CDR3 runs 11 residues. Trimming took 8 bases from V and 1 from J, leaving 5 bases between them. Germline values: CDR1 MNHNS, CDR2 SASEGT. CDR3 in amino acids: CASVIQETQYF. CDR3 DNA: TGTGCCAGCGTAATCCAAGAGACCCAGTACTTC.

V is TRBV11-2 and J is TRBJ2-7, with 9 bases identical to TRBD1. This CDR3 comprises 14 residues. J was trimmed by 3 bases and V by 5 bases; bases with no gene match: 5. CDR1 SGHAT and CDR2 FQNNGV come from the germline V gene. CDR3 sequence (DNA): TGTGCCAGCAGCCCGGGACAGGGTTTCTACGAGCAGTACTTC. It codes for CASSPGQGFYEQYF.

The rearrangement joins TRBV29-1 to TRBJ1-1; D gene ambiguous. CDR3 length: 13 amino acids. Germline V gene sequence: CDR1 SQVTM, CDR2 ANQGSEA. Between the trimmed V and J ends, which lost 4 bases and 1 base, there was a span of 10 bases. CDR3 protein: CSVAFAGNTEAFF. In nucleotides, the CDR3 is TGCAGCGTTGCGTTCGCCGGGAACACTGAAGCTTTCTTT.

The table lists this clone with a count of one. This chain links TRBV18 with TRBJ2-5, with TRBD2 matching 8 bases. The CDR3 consists of 13 residues. The germline CDR1 and CDR2 sequences are KGHSH and LQKENI. With 1 base clipped from V and 5 bases from J, the junction kept 0 bases outside the gene matches. In DNA, the CDR3 is TGTGCCAGCTCACCACGGACTAGCGAGACCCAGTACTTC. It translates to CASSPRTSETQYF.

The genes are TRBV20-1 and TRBJ2-5; tentatively, D is TRBD1 or TRBD2 (5 bases each). The tail of the sequence fits TRBJ2-7 better, so the J call may be wrong. This CDR3 has 11 residues. From germline, CDR1 is DFQATT and CDR2 SNEGSKA (reference sequence). CDR3 sequence reads: CSAPGTNEQYF. The CDR3 region has the DNA TGCAGTGCTCCCGGGACCAACGAGCAGTACTTC.

CDR3 region: CASSLGVGEETQYF. The CDR3 DNA follows: TGTGCCAGCAGCTTAGGTGTAGGGGAAGAGACCCAGTACTTC. The chain employs TRBV7-9 and TRBJ2-5; perhaps TRBD1 as D (5 bases). The V gene's germline CDR1 is SEHNR and CDR2 FQNEAQ (reference sequence). This CDR3 contains 14 residues. Between the trimmed V and J ends, which lost 1 base and 3 bases, there was a span of 9 bases.

This sequence joins TRBV19 and TRBJ1-2; D may be TRBD1 (6 bases). Trimming left V 6 bases short and J 7 bases short, with 15 bases between. Germline V gene data show CDR1 as LNHDA and CDR2 as SQIVND (reference sequence). This CDR3 has 13 amino acids. This chain's CDR3 is CASSPAGVSGYTF. Here the CDR3 DNA reads TGTGCCAGTAGCCCCGCAGGGGTTAGTGGCTACACCTTC.

The chain carries TRBV21-1 and TRBJ2-3; the DNA was not compared with TRBD2, the D call given in the table. TRBV21-1 is a listed pseudogene. This CDR3 is 14 amino acids long. The CDR3 coding sequence is TGTGCCCGCCCTGGCGGGAGGGCCGAAGATACGCAGTATTTT. Translated: CARPGGRAEDTQYF.

The V and J genes are TRBV7-9 and TRBJ2-7; D gene uncertain. The CDR3 is made up of 16 amino acids. Germline lookup yields CDR1 SEHNR and CDR2 FQNEAQ (reference sequence). The germline V and J ends were trimmed by 5 bases and 0 bases, with 17 bases remaining between them. CDR3 DNA sequence: TGTGCCAGCAGCCCCCTCTTTTCGGTTAGCTCCTACGAGCAGTACTTC. It yields the protein CASSPLFSVSSYEQYF. The variable domain in full, with the rest retrieved from reference TRBV7-9 and TRBJ2-7, is DTGVSQNPRHKITKRGQNVTFRCDPISEHNRLYWYRQTLGQGPEFLTYFQNEAQLEKSRLLSDRFSAERPKGSFSTLEIQRTEQGDSAMYLCASSPLFSVSSYEQYFGPGTRLTVT.

This clone has more than one count but fewer than ten. The chain couples TRBV20-1 to TRBJ2-1; D remains ambiguous. V was pared by 4 bases and J by 4 bases, with 2 bases between. CDR1 is DFQATT and CDR2 is SNEGSKA in the germline V gene (reference sequence). The CDR3 spans 10 residues. CDR3 amino acids: CSAKYNEQFF. The CDR3 DNA reads TGCAGTGCTAAGTACAATGAGCAGTTCTTC.

The V call is TRBV6-1, the J call TRBJ1-1, with D unclear. Trimming took 4 bases from V and 1 from J, leaving 7 bases between them. This CDR3 has 13 amino acids. Per germline, CDR1 MNHNS and CDR2 SASEGT. The CDR3, as DNA: TGTGCCAGCAGTGTCGGCGGGAACACTGAAGCTTTCTTT. Translated, it gives CASSVGGNTEAFF.

V usage is TRBV7-3 and J usage is TRBJ2-3; 7 positions match TRBD2. Germline assignment: CDR1 SGHTA and CDR2 FQGTGA. V shed 3 bases and J 1 base; nucleotides not matched to a gene: 4. This CDR3 region has 15 residues. The CDR3 region is CASSLASGGTDTQYF. The CDR3 DNA is TGTGCCAGCAGCTTGGCTAGCGGCGGCACAGATACGCAGTATTTT.

This sequence joins TRBV10-3 and TRBJ2-3; D is possibly TRBD1 or TRBD2 (5 bases each). V gave up 10 bases and J gave up 5 bases, with 16 bases separating them. CDR1 and CDR2 from the germline V gene are ENHRY and SYGVKD. This CDR3 comprises 13 residues. CDR3 loop: CATAGALEDTQYF. In DNA, the CDR3 is TGTGCCACCGCCGGGGCCCTGGAAGATACGCAGTATTTT.

The rearrangement uses TRBV7-9 and TRBJ2-2; no firm D call. V was cut by 2 bases and J by 1 base, with 5 bases left in between. Germline values: CDR1 SEHNR, CDR2 FQNEAQ (reference sequence). This CDR3 is 14 amino acids long. The CDR3 loop is CASSLQVNTGELFF. The CDR3 nucleotides read TGTGCCAGCAGCTTACAGGTGAACACCGGGGAGCTGTTTTTT.

To note about this clone: Possible read error: a much larger clone is one base away. V gene TRBV6-5 combines with J gene TRBJ1-5; no clear D gene. There are 14 residues in the CDR3. V was trimmed by 4 bases and J by 3 bases, leaving 10 bases between them. CDR1 and CDR2 from the germline V gene are MNHEY and SVGAGI. The CDR3: CASSSGRHNQPQHF. CDR3 nucleotide sequence: TGTGCCAGCAGTTCCGGACGGCACAATCAGCCCCAGCATTTT.